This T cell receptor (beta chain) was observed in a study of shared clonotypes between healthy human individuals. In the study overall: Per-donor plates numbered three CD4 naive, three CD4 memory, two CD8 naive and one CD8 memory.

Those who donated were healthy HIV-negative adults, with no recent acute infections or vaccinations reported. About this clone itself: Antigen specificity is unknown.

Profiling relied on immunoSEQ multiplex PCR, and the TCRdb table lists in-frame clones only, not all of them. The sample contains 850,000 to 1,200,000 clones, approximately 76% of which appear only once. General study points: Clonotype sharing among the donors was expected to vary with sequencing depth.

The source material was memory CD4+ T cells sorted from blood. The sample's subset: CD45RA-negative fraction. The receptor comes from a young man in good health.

The CDR3 nucleotides read TGTGCCAGCTCACCACCGATCCATCTAGAGACCCAGTACTTC. Its protein is CASSPPIHLETQYF. The chain joins TRBV18 to TRBJ2-5; D gene ambiguous. CDR1 is KGHSH and CDR2 is LQKENI in the germline V gene. This CDR3 has 14 amino acids. V shed 0 bases and J shed 4 bases, with 9 bases lying between them.